A single sample is the source of the 24 T cell receptor beta chains below, sequenced in a study of lymphopenia after photon versus proton radiotherapy. The assay was immunoSEQ multiplex PCR, and TCRdb's table has in-frame clones only and misses some. The repertoire holds about 49,000 clones, with around four fifths as singletons. The specimen comprised peripheral blood, sampled from a patient treated with photon-based radiotherapy. Receptors were obtained from a man over 45 with gastric cancer.

The CDR3 reads CASSPMAVLVNQPQHF. CDR3 coding DNA: TGCGCCAGCAGCCCAATGGCAGTATTGGTAAATCAGCCCCAGCATTTT. This chain uses TRBV4-1 with TRBJ1-5; D is unresolved. The CDR3 covers 16 residues. Germline V gene data show CDR1 as MGHRA and CDR2 as YSYEKL. V was trimmed by 4 bases and J by 4 bases, leaving 17 bases between them.

This chain links TRBV25-1 with TRBJ2-1; 10 nucleotides agree with TRBD2. The CDR3 totals 15 residues. Trimming at V came to 3 bases and at J to 7 bases, leaving 6 bases not matched to a gene. From germline, CDR1 is MGHDK and CDR2 SYGVNS. Written as DNA, the CDR3 is TGTGCCAGCAGTGAGGCTAGCGGGAGTGGGAATGAGCAGTTCTTC. Protein: CASSEASGSGNEQFF.

The chain recombines TRBV5-5 with TRBJ1-2, with D unclear. Trimming took 4 bases from V and 8 from J, leaving 12 bases between them. CDR3 size: 12 residues. CDR1 is SGHKS, CDR2 YYEKEE, per germline (reference sequence). The CDR3, as DNA: TGTGCCAGCAGCCCCCACGCGGTAGGCTACACCTTC. Translation: CASSPHAVGYTF.

V gene TRBV15 combines with J gene TRBJ2-7; D could derive from TRBD1 or TRBD2 (5 bases each). Germline CDR1 LNHNV, CDR2 YYDKDF (reference sequence). This CDR3 has 16 residues. Trimming left V 0 bases short and J 2 bases short, with 14 bases between. CDR3 protein: CATSRDRGTQAYEQYF. For the CDR3, the DNA is TGTGCCACCAGCAGAGATCGTGGGACCCAGGCCTACGAGCAGTACTTC.

The chain carries TRBV7-9 and TRBJ2-1; the D gene is possibly TRBD2 (6 bases). The germline gives CDR1 SEHNR, CDR2 FQNEAQ (reference sequence). V lost 0 bases and J lost 8, with 11 bases in between. The CDR3 spans 14 residues. CDR3 coding DNA: TGTGCCAGCAGCTTAGCGTCGGGAGTCGATGAGCAGTTCTTC. It yields the protein CASSLASGVDEQFF.

V is TRBV7-9 and J is TRBJ1-2, with 10 bases identical to TRBD1. The V segment lost 4 bases and the J segment 4 bases; nucleotides outside the gene matches: 12. In germline, CDR1 is SEHNR, CDR2 FQNEAQ (reference sequence). The CDR3 contains 17 residues. The CDR3 spells CASSSNLRQGASYGYTF. The CDR3 DNA is TGTGCCAGCAGCTCAAACCTCCGACAGGGGGCTAGCTATGGCTACACCTTC.

The gene calls are TRBV5-4 and TRBJ2-1; no definite D call. The CDR3 length is 15 residues. CDR1 and CDR2 from the germline V gene are SGHNT and YYREEE (reference sequence). Between the trimmed V and J ends, which lost 5 bases and 0 bases, there was a span of 12 bases. The CDR3 loop is CASRQDARSYNEQFF. CDR3 bases: TGTGCCAGCAGGCAGGACGCGCGCTCCTACAATGAGCAGTTCTTC.

J is TRBJ2-1 and V is TRBV5-6; 10 nucleotides agree with TRBD2. The ends lost 4 bases at V and 1 base at J; junction bases unmatched: 11. The CDR3 runs 18 residues. Germline lookup yields CDR1 SGHDT and CDR2 YYEEEE. DNA for the CDR3: TGTGCCAGCAGCCGGGGGGCTAGCGGGAGCGTATCCTACAATGAGCAGTTCTTC. This sequence encodes CASSRGASGSVSYNEQFF.

The genes are TRBV6-1 and TRBJ2-7; D is perhaps TRBD1 (5 bases). Germline CDR1 MNHNS, CDR2 SASEGT. V was cut by 5 bases and J by 0 bases, with 11 bases left in between. This CDR3 has 14 residues. The CDR3, as DNA: TGTGCCAGCAGTTCCCGACAGAGCTCCTACGAGCAGTACTTC. Protein product: CASSSRQSSYEQYF.

The CDR3 DNA sequence: TGTGCCAGCAGCCGAACAACAGGGGGACACATTCAGTACTTC. This encodes CASSRTTGGHIQYF. The chain uses TRBV5-6 and TRBJ2-4; 8 bases agree with TRBD1. The CDR3 has 14 residues. Germline assignment: CDR1 SGHDT and CDR2 YYEEEE. Losses at the gene ends were 4 bases for V and 8 bases for J; bases not matched to a gene: 8.

This chain joins TRBV7-9 and TRBJ1-2; 10 nucleotides agree with TRBD1. Germline V gives CDR1 SEHNR, CDR2 FQNEAQ (reference sequence). The CDR3 is 14 residues long. V lost 7 bases and J lost 2; bases outside the gene matches: 4. The CDR3 coding sequence is TGTGCCAGCACCGGGACAGGGGCCAACTATGGCTACACCTTC. Protein: CASTGTGANYGYTF.

V and J are TRBV27 and TRBJ2-7, with D possibly matching TRBD1 (7 bases). Deletions cut 0 bases from V and 4 bases from J, with 16 bases between. CDR3 length equals 16 residues. Per the germline V gene, CDR1 is MNHEY and CDR2 is SMNVEV (reference sequence). DNA of the CDR3: TGTGCCAGCAGTTTATCGGGACAGTCTCGGGGGTACGAGCAGTACTTC. It is translated as CASSLSGQSRGYEQYF.

This chain joins TRBV5-1 and TRBJ2-5; no clear D gene. Germline V gives CDR1 SGHRS, CDR2 YFSETQ. The ends were cut back, 4 bases at V and 4 bases at J, with 14 bases in the middle. This CDR3 has 14 amino acids. The CDR3, as DNA: TGCGCCAGCAGCACCGGACGGACCTTAGAGACCCAGTACTTC. Encoded protein: CASSTGRTLETQYF.

The genes are TRBV11-2 and TRBJ1-3, with 7 bases identical to TRBD1. From germline, CDR1 is SGHAT and CDR2 FQNNGV. V lost 7 bases to trimming and J lost 0 bases; unmatched junction nucleotides: 6. This CDR3 is built from 15 residues. The CDR3 region has the DNA TGTGCCAGCAAGACAGGGAGGGGCTCTGGAAACACCATATATTTT. It is translated as CASKTGRGSGNTIYF.

The genes are TRBV28 and TRBJ1-1, with TRBD1 identical over 7 bases. Germline V gene data show CDR1 as MDHEN and CDR2 as SYDVKM. The CDR3 is 14 amino acids. V was clipped by 5 bases and J by 4 bases; unmatched bases: 7. The CDR3 region has the DNA TGTGCCAGCAGTCAACAGGGGCGGGTCACTGAAGCTTTCTTT. This sequence encodes CASSQQGRVTEAFF.

V is TRBV4-2 and J is TRBJ2-2, with D perhaps TRBD2 (6 bases). The CDR3 runs 16 residues. The V gene's germline CDR1 is LGHNA and CDR2 YNFKEQ. V shed 1 base and J shed 4 bases, with 13 bases lying between them. The CDR3 loop is CASSQAQRAITGELFF. The CDR3, as DNA: TGTGCCAGCAGCCAAGCTCAGCGGGCTATCACCGGGGAGCTGTTTTTT.

The chain joins TRBV10-3 to TRBJ2-1, with D hard to call. The length of the CDR3 is 16 residues. Germline CDR1 reads ENHRY; CDR2 reads SYGVKD. Trimming took 2 bases from V and 4 from J, leaving 15 bases between them. DNA for the CDR3: TGTGCCATCAGTGAGACAGTAAAGACCACTTACAATGAGCAGTTCTTC. This translates into CAISETVKTTYNEQFF.

The CDR3 here is CATSSGILGTQYF. For the CDR3, the DNA is TGTGCCACCAGCAGCGGGATACTAGGGACCCAGTACTTC. This chain links TRBV15 with TRBJ2-5, with a possible D match to TRBD2 (5 bases). The V gene lost 3 bases and the J gene lost 7 bases, with 12 bases spanning the gap. CDR1 and CDR2 from the germline V gene are LNHNV and YYDKDF (reference sequence). The CDR3 loop spans 13 amino acids.

This chain connects TRBV4-3 to TRBJ1-4, with 7 positions matching TRBD1. Germline V gene sequence: CDR1 LGHNA, CDR2 YSLEER. V was clipped by 4 bases and J by 1 base; unmatched bases: 3. The CDR3 has 15 residues. Here the CDR3 reads CASSRNRGTNEKLFF. DNA of the CDR3: TGCGCCAGCAGCCGTAACAGGGGAACTAATGAAAAACTGTTTTTT.

This clone appeared a single time. The chain uses TRBV7-2 and TRBJ2-3, with 7 nucleotides matching TRBD2. The CDR3 loop spans 15 amino acids. V dropped 5 bases and J dropped 1; count of bases not matched to a gene: 6. CDR1 and CDR2 (germline): SGHTA, FQGNSA. CDR3 DNA sequence: TGTGCCAGCAGCCCCCGACTAGCCCGCACAGATACGCAGTATTTT. Translated: CASSPRLARTDTQYF.

The chain is built from TRBV5-1 and TRBJ2-1, with 10 bases fitting TRBD2. With 0 bases clipped from V and 5 bases from J, the junction kept 11 bases outside the gene matches. The CDR3 sequence is 18 residues long. Per the germline V gene, CDR1 is SGHRS and CDR2 is YFSETQ. The CDR3, as DNA: TGCGCCAGCAGCTTGGATGCTAGCGGGAGAACATCCCACAATGAGCAGTTCTTC. The encoded protein is CASSLDASGRTSHNEQFF.

The chain carries TRBV27 and TRBJ2-3; 8 bases are a match to TRBD2. Germline loops: CDR1 MNHEY, CDR2 SMNVEV (reference sequence). V lost 3 bases and J lost 7; bases outside the gene matches: 6. The CDR3 runs to 14 residues. The CDR3, as DNA: TGTGCCAGCAGTTTGGGGCTAGCGGGCTATACGCAGTATTTT. Translation: CASSLGLAGYTQYF.

The CDR3 loop is CASSETQGTSGRRNEQFF. Written as DNA, the CDR3 is TGCGCCAGCAGTGAGACACAAGGGACTAGCGGGAGGAGGAATGAGCAGTTCTTC. This chain uses TRBV10-1 with TRBJ2-1; 15 bases align to TRBD2. The CDR3 has 18 amino acids. V was pared by 2 bases and J by 7 bases, with 9 bases of the junction left unmatched. Per germline, CDR1 WNHNN and CDR2 SYGVQD (reference sequence).

This clone has only one observation. J is TRBJ2-1 and V is TRBV7-2, with 8 bases lining up with TRBD2. J was trimmed by 9 bases and V by 7 bases; bases with no gene match: 17. The CDR3 spans 16 residues. Germline-derived CDR1 and CDR2 are SGHTA and FQGNSA. The CDR3 sequence: CASTQFQAGALGEQFF. The CDR3 coding sequence is TGTGCCAGCACCCAATTCCAAGCGGGGGCCTTGGGTGAGCAGTTCTTC.